The 12 T cell receptor beta chains reported below all come from one sample, sequenced in a study of T-cell memory formation after mild COVID-19. In TCRdb, the 5' RACE reads were re-called with MiXCR into one record per CDR3 protein. The repertoire consists of roughly 250,000 distinct CDR3 sequences, with over 15% occurring once and the leading ten covering about 3.5%. Specimen: PBMCs or a T cell subset sorted from them (not recorded which). The receptor set was obtained from a man aged 18 to 30 who had mild COVID-19 (a few samples of this study predate the infection). Cell type and time point are not known.

This clonotype was picked up a small number of times. This chain uses TRBV5-1 with TRBJ1-1; D gene uncertain. Germline V gene lookup returns CDR1 SGHRS and CDR2 YFSETQ. V lost 0 bases to trimming and J lost 4 bases, with 13 bases between them. The CDR3 length is 15 residues. CDR3: CASSLAQTIGTEAFF. Here the CDR3 DNA reads TGCGCCAGCAGCTTGGCACAGACAATCGGCACTGAAGCTTTCTTT.

This clonotype was observed a handful of times. The genes are TRBV11-1 and TRBJ2-1, with 7 positions matching TRBD1. The V and J ends lost 5 bases and 4 bases, in that order; junction bases with no gene match: 5. The germline CDR1 and CDR2 sequences are SGHAT and FQDESV (reference sequence). The CDR3 contains 14 residues. The CDR3 protein is CASSLRGQYNEQFF. In nucleotides, the CDR3 is TGTGCCAGCAGCCTCAGGGGACAGTACAATGAGCAGTTCTTC.

This clonotype appeared a few times. The chain has TRBV6-5 and TRBJ2-5; TRBD2 matches at 10 bases. With 6 bases clipped from V and 3 bases from J, the junction kept 7 bases outside the gene matches. The CDR3 contains 15 residues. Looked up from germline, CDR1 is MNHEY and CDR2 is SVGAGI. CDR3: CASRDLGLAEETQYF. In DNA form, the CDR3 reads TGTGCCAGCAGAGATCTTGGACTAGCGGAAGAGACCCAGTACTTC.

V usage is TRBV5-1 and J usage is TRBJ2-3; 7 bases line up with TRBD2. The trim removed 6 bases at V and 0 bases at J, leaving 4 bases unmatched. This CDR3 comprises 14 residues. Germline V CDR1 and CDR2: SGHRS, YFSETQ. CDR3 region: CASTSGGSTDTQYF. For the CDR3, the DNA is TGCGCCAGCACCTCGGGGGGTAGCACAGATACGCAGTATTTT.

This chain links TRBV19 with TRBJ2-1; 12 bases line up with TRBD1. The CDR3 runs to 16 residues. Trimming at V came to 1 base and at J to 8 bases, leaving 6 bases not matched to a gene. Germline V lookup: CDR1 LNHDA, CDR2 SQIVND (reference sequence). The CDR3 nucleotides are TGTGCCAGTAGTATAGGAGGGACAGGGGGCGGCGATGAGCAGTTCTTC. Encoded protein: CASSIGGTGGGDEQFF.

The chain combines TRBV20-1 with TRBJ2-3; the D is unclear. V lost 0 bases to trimming and J lost 5 bases, with 6 bases between them. The germline V gene encodes CDR1 DFQATT and CDR2 SNEGSKA (reference sequence). This CDR3 comprises 12 residues. CDR3 amino acids: CSARDGGDTQYF. CDR3 DNA: TGCAGTGCTAGAGATGGTGGAGATACGCAGTATTTT.

A few counts support this clonotype. The genes are TRBV20-1 and TRBJ2-4; D is perhaps TRBD1 or TRBD2 (5 bases each). CDR3 length: 11 residues. Germline CDR1 reads DFQATT; CDR2 reads SNEGSKA (reference sequence). Trimming shortened V by 5 bases and J by 6 bases, and 8 bases separated the two germline ends. The CDR3 nucleotides read TGCAGTGCTCCTGGGGGAAACATTCAGTACTTC. Translation: CSAPGGNIQYF.

This clonotype was observed at least ten times. V and J are TRBV4-3 and TRBJ2-1; 9 bases match TRBD1. Germline V gives CDR1 LGHNA, CDR2 YSLEER. There are 16 residues in the CDR3. V was clipped by 4 bases and J by 4 bases; unmatched bases: 8. CDR3 in amino acids: CASSPSGQGPYNEQFF. CDR3 DNA sequence: TGCGCCAGCAGCCCCTCCGGACAGGGGCCTTACAATGAGCAGTTCTTC.

This clonotype was detected a few times. The rearrangement uses TRBV4-1 and TRBJ1-4; perhaps TRBD1 as D (6 bases). V was trimmed by 0 bases and J by 8 bases, leaving 13 bases between them. The CDR3 length is 15 residues. From germline, CDR1 is MGHRA and CDR2 YSYEKL. Here the CDR3 reads CASSQELTGREKLFF. In DNA, the CDR3 is TGCGCCAGCAGCCAAGAGCTTACAGGGCGCGAAAAACTGTTTTTT.

The rearrangement links TRBV2 to TRBJ1-1; TRBD1 matches 7 bases. The CDR3 spans 17 residues. In germline, CDR1 is SNHLY, CDR2 FYNNEI. The junction had 12 bases not matched to a gene; V was cut back by 4 bases and J by 1 base. The DNA of the CDR3 is TGTGCCAGCAGTGGAGAACCACAGGGGCGCCAGAACACTGAAGCTTTCTTT. It is translated as CASSGEPQGRQNTEAFF. Looking up the rest from reference TRBV2 and TRBJ1-1 gives the full variable domain: EPEVTQTPSHQVTQMGQEVILRCVPISNHLYFYWYRQILGQKVEFLVSFYNNEISEKSEIFDDQFSVERPDGSNFTLKIRSTKLEDSAMYFCASSGEPQGRQNTEAFFGQGTRLTVV.

This chain links TRBV6-4 with TRBJ1-1; D is unclear. V lost 4 bases and J 1 base, leaving 10 bases between the germline ends. Germline CDR1 MRHNA, CDR2 SNTAGT. The CDR3 spans 14 residues. The CDR3 is CASSVSHSNTEAFF. The DNA for the CDR3 is TGTGCCAGCAGTGTCTCCCATTCGAACACTGAAGCTTTCTTT.

This clonotype was observed a few times. The chain carries TRBV5-6 and TRBJ1-1, with D maybe TRBD1 (5 bases). Per germline, CDR1 SGHDT and CDR2 YYEEEE. This CDR3 is 15 amino acids long. V was clipped by 0 bases and J by 4 bases, with 13 bases between them. CDR3 loop: CASSLDWGMRTEAFF. For the CDR3, the DNA is TGTGCCAGCAGCTTGGATTGGGGGATGCGCACTGAAGCTTTCTTT.